The clone carrying this TCR beta chain came up a few times. Its specificity is unknown. Each CDR3 protein gets one entry after TCRdb re-called the reads with MiXCR. The data show a few hundred thousand distinct CDR3 sequences, with about a quarter seen just once and 13% held by the top ten. These data come from a study of T cell repertoires in cytomegalovirus infection. In the study overall: Indications came from public TCR beta signatures; they pointed to CMV infection and to a matching HLA type.

Trimming shortened V by 5 bases and J by 5 bases, and 15 bases separated the two germline ends. In germline, CDR1 is SGHTA, CDR2 FQGNSA. This CDR3 region has 14 residues. Study-wide results and limits: Carriers of CMV plus the relevant HLA were identified by cumulative public TCR beta family frequency. In two of eight donors, the top clonotype was HLA-C-restricted CMV-specific.

The V call is TRBV7-2, the J call TRBJ1-1; perhaps TRBD1 as D (6 bases). This clonotype originated in a human donor in good health (CMV status not recorded). Some clones in this sample may be carry-over from other donors' samples. The source material was PBMCs. The CDR3 is CASSVDRGRTEAFF. The CDR3 nucleotides read TGTGCCAGCAGCGTCGACCGGGGGCGGACTGAAGCTTTCTTT.